This entry lists 26 T cell receptor beta chains sequenced from one sample in a study of control samples from healthy donors and cancer patients. Only in-frame clones appear in the TCRdb table, and some are missing; sequencing was by immunoSEQ multiplex PCR. The sample has about 180,000 clones; approximately 92% are singletons. Sample: blood. The receptors come from a man under 40 in good health.

This chain joins TRBV19 and TRBJ1-2; 7 bases match TRBD1. This CDR3 has 15 amino acids. CDR1 and CDR2 from the germline V gene are LNHDA and SQIVND (reference sequence). Losses at the gene ends were 5 bases for V and 4 bases for J; bases not matched to a gene: 10. The CDR3 bases are TGTGCCAGTAGTGTACAGGGGTCCGTGGGCTATGGCTACACCTTC. It is translated as CASSVQGSVGYGYTF. Together with reference TRBV19 and TRBJ1-2, the CDR3 gives the full variable domain: DGGITQSPKYLFRKEGQNVTLSCEQNLNHDAMYWYRQDPGQGLRLIYYSQIVNDFQKGDIAEGYSVSREKKESFPLTVTSAQKNPTAFYLCASSVQGSVGYGYTFGSGTRLTVV.

The chain carries TRBV24-1 and TRBJ2-1, with D unresolved. Germline V lookup: CDR1 KGHDR, CDR2 SFDVKD. CDR3 length: 11 residues. Trimming took off 6 bases at V and 4 bases at J, with 3 bases between the two ends. CDR3 sequence reads: CATSRYNEQFF. The CDR3, as DNA: TGTGCCACCAGTCGGTACAATGAGCAGTTCTTC.

The rearrangement uses TRBV5-1 and TRBJ2-5, with 10 bases identical to TRBD1. Per the germline V gene, CDR1 is SGHRS and CDR2 is YFSETQ. The CDR3 length is 15 residues. The ends lost 2 bases at V and 1 base at J; junction bases unmatched: 2. This chain's CDR3 is CASSLGDRGQETQYF. The CDR3 DNA sequence: TGCGCCAGCAGCTTAGGGGACAGGGGCCAAGAGACCCAGTACTTC.

This chain links TRBV5-5 with TRBJ1-6; no reliable D call. The CDR3 has 14 residues. In germline, CDR1 is SGHKS, CDR2 YYEKEE (reference sequence). The V gene lost 0 bases and the J gene lost 4 bases, with 5 bases spanning the gap. As DNA, the CDR3 is TGTGCCAGCAGCTTGGCAATGTATAATTCACCCCTCCACTTT. Translating it yields CASSLAMYNSPLHF.

The V and J genes are TRBV9 and TRBJ1-3; a possible D gene is TRBD1 (5 bases). V was trimmed by 0 bases and J by 0 bases, leaving 16 bases between them. Germline V gene data show CDR1 as SGDLS and CDR2 as YYNGEE. This CDR3 has 18 amino acids. The CDR3 is CASSVGGRDASSGNTIYF. Written as DNA, the CDR3 is TGTGCCAGCAGCGTAGGAGGGCGGGACGCAAGCTCTGGAAACACCATATATTTT.

The J gene is TRBJ2-7, the V gene TRBV2, with 9 bases lining up with TRBD2. Trimming removed 11 bases from V and 1 base from J; junction bases left unmatched: 12. Germline V gene sequence: CDR1 SNHLY, CDR2 FYNNEI. The length of the CDR3 is 15 residues. CDR3 in amino acids: CASCMGSGGSYEQYF. CDR3 in DNA: TGTGCCTCCTGCATGGGAAGCGGGGGGTCCTACGAGCAGTACTTC. Using reference TRBV2 and TRBJ2-7 for the parts outside the CDR3, the full variable domain is EPEVTQTPSHQVTQMGQEVILRCVPISNHLYFYWYRQILGQKVEFLVSFYNNEISEKSEIFDDQFSVERPDGSNFTLKIRSTKLEDSAMYFCASCMGSGGSYEQYFGPGTRLTVT.

The J gene is TRBJ2-3, the V gene TRBV21-1; the tabulated D call, TRBD2, remains unverified against the DNA. TRBV21-1 is recorded as a pseudogene. This CDR3 is built from 16 residues. CDR3 nucleotide sequence: TGTGCCAGCAGCAAAGCCGGGTCCTCTAGCACAGATACGCAGTATTTT. Protein product: CASSKAGSSSTDTQYF.

The V and J genes are TRBV18 and TRBJ1-3; TRBD1 might be the D (6 bases). Germline V gene data show CDR1 as KGHSH and CDR2 as LQKENI. The CDR3 totals 18 residues. Trimming stripped 4 bases from V and 0 bases from J, with 19 bases between. CDR3 residues: CASSHGAGATVSGNTIYF. The DNA of the CDR3 is TGTGCCAGCTCACACGGGGCAGGGGCGACTGTCTCTGGAAACACCATATATTTT.

The rearrangement links TRBV28 to TRBJ1-1; maybe TRBD1 (5 bases). Germline loops: CDR1 MDHEN, CDR2 SYDVKM. The CDR3 loop spans 15 amino acids. V was pared by 1 base and J by 4 bases, with 13 bases between. The chain's CDR3 is CASSLFRAGTTEAFF. The CDR3 DNA reads TGTGCCAGCAGTTTATTCAGGGCCGGGACCACTGAAGCTTTCTTT.

Here the CDR3 reads CASSVGQGVRFGGYTF. The CDR3 DNA reads as TGTGCCAGCAGTGTGGGACAGGGAGTTCGGTTCGGTGGCTACACCTTC. V gene TRBV6-1 combines with J gene TRBJ1-2, with 9 bases aligning to TRBD1. Germline CDR1 and CDR2: MNHNS and SASEGT. The CDR3 sequence is 16 residues long. The V gene end was trimmed by 4 bases and the J gene end by 7 bases; junction bases not matched to a gene: 13.

Comment on this clone: In the same sample, other DNA sequences code for this CDR3. The V gene is TRBV12-3 or TRBV12-4, the J gene TRBJ1-1; no clear D gene. V lost 2 bases to trimming and J lost 5 bases, with 9 bases between them. The CDR3 runs 13 residues. The CDR3 sequence: CASSLKGGTEAFF. The CDR3 region has the DNA TGTGCCAGCAGTTTAAAAGGAGGAACTGAAGCTTTCTTT.

The chain is built from TRBV4-3 and TRBJ2-5; D may be TRBD1 or TRBD2 (6 bases each). CDR1 and CDR2 (germline): LGHNA, YSLEER. V lost 0 bases and J lost 7, with 15 bases in between. The CDR3 runs 15 residues. CDR3 coding DNA: TGCGCCAGCAGCCAAGAAGGGGGGTGGGCAGGGACCCAGTACTTC. It is translated as CASSQEGGWAGTQYF.

This chain joins TRBV5-4 and TRBJ2-2, with TRBD1 as a possible D gene (6 bases). The germline V gene has CDR1 SGHNT and CDR2 YYREEE (reference sequence). The germline V and J ends were trimmed by 4 bases and 7 bases, with 14 bases remaining between them. The CDR3 extends over 14 amino acids. This CDR3 reads CASSPKQGDGELFF. CDR3 nucleotides: TGTGCCAGCAGCCCGAAACAGGGAGACGGGGAGCTGTTTTTT.

The chain couples TRBV6-1 to TRBJ2-7; no clear D gene. The CDR3 contains 13 residues. The V end was cut by 2 bases, the J end by 6 bases, with 11 bases between. Germline V gives CDR1 MNHNS, CDR2 SASEGT. Here the CDR3 reads CASSEMGVGEQYF. The CDR3 DNA is TGTGCCAGCAGTGAAATGGGTGTCGGCGAGCAGTACTTC.

The chain combines TRBV27 with TRBJ2-2; D perhaps matches TRBD2 (6 bases). The CDR3 runs 15 residues. V lost 3 bases, J lost 0 bases, and 8 bases lay in between. The germline gives CDR1 MNHEY, CDR2 SMNVEV (reference sequence). The CDR3 DNA reads as TGTGCCAGCAGTTTGGGCGGGGCGAACACCGGGGAGCTGTTTTTT. It specifies CASSLGGANTGELFF.

The V call is TRBV7-2, the J call TRBJ2-5; a weak D match, TRBD2 (6 bases). Trimming pared 1 base from V and 3 bases from J, leaving 12 bases between. The germline gives CDR1 SGHTA, CDR2 FQGNSA. This CDR3 has 15 amino acids. This chain's CDR3 is CASSLGGGRKETQYF. The CDR3, as DNA: TGTGCCAGCAGCTTAGGGGGAGGCAGGAAAGAGACCCAGTACTTC.

The V gene is TRBV7-2, the J gene TRBJ2-7; 7 bases align to TRBD2. CDR3 length: 13 residues. In germline, CDR1 is SGHTA, CDR2 FQGNSA. J lost 2 bases, V lost 6 bases, and 4 bases had no gene match. The CDR3 region has the DNA TGTGCCAGCAGGCGGGACTACACCTACGAGCAGTACTTC. This translates into CASRRDYTYEQYF.

The chain uses TRBV6-6 and TRBJ1-3; D uncertain. Germline V CDR1 and CDR2: MNHNY, SVGAGI (reference sequence). Trimming pared 6 bases from V and 4 bases from J, leaving 19 bases between. The CDR3 totals 16 residues. CDR3 coding DNA: TGTGCCAGCAGCAGAATTGCCCGACGGAGCGGAAACACCATATATTTT. Protein: CASSRIARRSGNTIYF.

V usage is TRBV4-1 and J usage is TRBJ2-2; 9 bases match TRBD1. V was pared by 4 bases and J by 2 bases, with 8 bases of the junction left unmatched. The CDR3 extends over 17 amino acids. In germline, CDR1 is MGHRA, CDR2 YSYEKL. CDR3 coding DNA: TGCGCCAGCAGCCCCCTCGGGGACAGGGCAAACACCGGGGAGCTGTTTTTT. Translating gives CASSPLGDRANTGELFF.

This clone showed up just once. The rearrangement joins TRBV2 to TRBJ2-2, with 7 bases that match TRBD2. Germline V gene data show CDR1 as SNHLY and CDR2 as FYNNEI. The CDR3 loop spans 17 amino acids. The junction had 11 bases not matched to a gene; V was cut back by 3 bases and J by 4 bases. The CDR3 region is CASSERAAGVGTGELFF. The CDR3 DNA follows: TGTGCCAGCAGTGAGCGAGCGGCGGGAGTCGGCACCGGGGAGCTGTTTTTT.

As DNA, the CDR3 is TGTGCCAGCAGCAAACCGGGACAGGGGTTGTACGAGCAGTACTTC. It codes for CASSKPGQGLYEQYF. This chain links TRBV7-9 with TRBJ2-7, with TRBD1 matching 10 bases. With V trimmed by 5 bases and J by 4 bases, 8 bases remained unmatched. The length of the CDR3 is 15 residues. CDR1 is SEHNR and CDR2 is FQNEAQ in the germline V gene (reference sequence).

For the CDR3, the DNA is TGTGCCAGCAGCCAAGGGCAGTGGGGTCCTAGCGGGCGGAAACTTTACGAGCAGTACTTC. Translated: CASSQGQWGPSGRKLYEQYF. The chain carries TRBV14 and TRBJ2-7; 8 bases are shared with TRBD2. V lost 1 base and J lost 4; bases outside the gene matches: 21. CDR3 length: 20 residues. Germline V gene sequence: CDR1 SGHDN, CDR2 FVKESK.

The gene calls are TRBV3-1 (or the pseudogene TRBV3-2) and TRBJ2-3, with D perhaps given as TRBD1 or TRBD2 (5 bases each). Deletions cut 4 bases from V and 7 bases from J, with 12 bases between. CDR3 length: 13 amino acids. In germline, CDR1 is LGHDT, CDR2 YNNKEL (reference sequence). This chain's CDR3 is CASSRGSRNTQYF. The CDR3 DNA sequence: TGTGCCAGCAGCCGGGGGTCGCGAAATACGCAGTATTTT.

This sequence joins TRBV3-1 (or the pseudogene TRBV3-2) and TRBJ2-3; 11 bases match TRBD2. Germline V gives CDR1 LGHDT, CDR2 YNNKEL (reference sequence). V was pared by 6 bases and J by 7 bases, with 15 bases of the junction left unmatched. This CDR3 spans 17 amino acids. The CDR3 region is CASSRDKGTSGVNTQYF. The CDR3 coding sequence is TGTGCCAGCAGTCGAGATAAGGGGACTAGCGGCGTCAATACGCAGTATTTT.

The CDR3 loop reads CASLRDRGLNTEAFF. For the CDR3, the DNA is TGTGCCAGCCTCCGGGACAGGGGACTGAACACTGAAGCTTTCTTT. V and J are TRBV6-5 and TRBJ1-1, with 10 bases identical to TRBD1. Looked up from germline, CDR1 is MNHEY and CDR2 is SVGAGI. This CDR3 region has 15 residues. V was clipped by 8 bases and J by 0 bases; unmatched bases: 6.

The J gene is TRBJ2-5, the V gene TRBV18, with 7 bases identical to TRBD1. Per germline, CDR1 KGHSH and CDR2 LQKENI. CDR3 length: 14 residues. The trim removed 5 bases at V and 1 base at J, leaving 4 bases unmatched. The CDR3 is CASSVRQGQETQYF. In nucleotides, the CDR3 is TGTGCCAGCTCAGTCCGACAGGGCCAAGAGACCCAGTACTTC.